These 20 T cell receptor beta chains share one sample of origin, sequenced in a study of identical twins. TCRdb passed the 5' RACE reads through MiXCR, listing each CDR3 protein once. The sample lists some 240,000 distinct CDR3 sequences; more than 9% were seen once. The material sequenced was memory T cells sorted from blood. The receptor set was obtained from a middle-aged man in good health.

There are many counts of this clonotype. The V call is TRBV4-2, the J call TRBJ1-1; D is possibly TRBD1 (6 bases). This CDR3 region has 15 residues. Trimming took 0 bases from V and 3 from J, leaving 11 bases between them. The V gene's germline CDR1 is LGHNA and CDR2 YNFKEQ. The CDR3 DNA is TGTGCCAGCAGCCAAGAGGTGGGGGCCGACACTGAAGCTTTCTTT. It yields the protein CASSQEVGADTEAFF.

Many counts were recorded for this clonotype. The chain's CDR3 is CASSFRQSWDRGNSPLHF. As DNA, the CDR3 is TGTGCCAGCAGTTTTAGACAGTCCTGGGACAGGGGCAATTCACCCCTCCACTTT. The chain joins TRBV28 to TRBJ1-6; 10 positions agree with TRBD1. CDR1 and CDR2 from the germline V gene are MDHEN and SYDVKM. The CDR3 is 18 residues long. V lost 3 bases, J lost 7 bases, and 12 bases stayed unmatched.

This clonotype was seen more than once but under ten times. The chain carries TRBV11-2 and TRBJ2-1, with D tentatively TRBD2 (7 bases). Germline CDR1 and CDR2: SGHAT and FQNNGV. V was clipped by 8 bases and J by 8 bases, with 16 bases between them. The CDR3 spans 13 residues. CDR3 in amino acids: CASARGGEYEQFF. Written as DNA, the CDR3 is TGTGCCAGCGCCAGAGGGGGGGAGTATGAGCAGTTCTTC.

This clonotype occurred many times. The rearrangement joins TRBV7-2 to TRBJ2-3; D uncertain. CDR1 and CDR2 from the germline V gene are SGHTA and FQGNSA. CDR3 length equals 13 residues. V shed 3 bases and J shed 4 bases, with 8 bases lying between them. The CDR3 spells CASSFSVADTQYF. The CDR3 coding sequence is TGTGCCAGCAGCTTTTCCGTTGCAGATACGCAGTATTTT.

This clonotype was seen only a few times. CDR3 coding DNA: TGCAGTGCTAGAGATCCCAGGGGTAACACTGAAGCTTTCTTT. Translation gives CSARDPRGNTEAFF. The gene calls are TRBV20-1 and TRBJ1-1; tentatively, D is TRBD1 (6 bases). The CDR3 consists of 14 residues. With 0 bases removed from V and 2 bases from J, the gap between germline ends came to 10 bases. Germline lookup yields CDR1 DFQATT and CDR2 SNEGSKA (reference sequence).

The chain is built from TRBV20-1 and TRBJ2-5, with 11 positions matching TRBD2. The CDR3 loop spans 16 amino acids. Germline trimming cut 6 bases from V and 3 bases from J; bases unmatched to any gene: 12. Germline V CDR1 and CDR2: DFQATT, SNEGSKA (reference sequence). The CDR3 loop is CSAARHLGLAEETQYF. CDR3 coding DNA: TGCAGTGCGGCGCGTCATTTGGGACTAGCGGAAGAGACCCAGTACTTC.

The J gene is TRBJ1-1, the V gene TRBV27, with D possibly being TRBD1 (6 bases). This CDR3 is 13 amino acids long. V lost 11 bases, J lost 1 base, and 14 bases lay in between. Germline CDR1 and CDR2: MNHEY and SMNVEV (reference sequence). As DNA, the CDR3 is TGTGCCTCAAACAGGGTCGGGAACACTGAAGCTTTCTTT. It codes for CASNRVGNTEAFF.

This clonotype was seen ten or more times. The chain couples TRBV2 to TRBJ2-1; 12 bases match TRBD2. The CDR3 is 16 residues long. The V and J ends lost 5 bases and 0 bases, in that order; junction bases with no gene match: 2. Germline CDR1 and CDR2: SNHLY and FYNNEI. In DNA, the CDR3 is TGTGCCAGCAGTCGACTAGCGGGGGCCTCCTACAATGAGCAGTTCTTC. This encodes CASSRLAGASYNEQFF.

The count of this clonotype is one. Being one base from a much bigger clone, this may be a read error. This rearrangement joins TRBV6-5 to TRBJ1-1; D not certain. Germline values: CDR1 MNHEY, CDR2 SVGAGI. CDR3 size: 13 residues. For the CDR3, the DNA is TGTACCAGCAGTTACCAGGAGAACACTGAAGCTTTCTTT. Protein: CTSSYQENTEAFF.

The sample holds a few counts of this clonotype. The V gene is TRBV23-1, the J gene TRBJ2-7; tentative D call: TRBD2 (6 bases). TRBV23-1 is sorted into the ORF group, with uncertain function. The CDR3 spans 16 residues. The germline V and J ends were trimmed by 0 bases and 1 base, with 13 bases remaining between them. CDR3 coding DNA: TGCGCCAGCAGTCAATCGAGGGAGGTCCTGTCCTACGAGCAGTACTTC. Translating it yields CASSQSREVLSYEQYF.

This clonotype was seen ten or more times. The V call is TRBV11-2, the J call TRBJ2-1, with TRBD2 matching over 10 bases. Trimming removed 0 bases from V and 2 bases from J; junction bases left unmatched: 4. CDR3 length equals 17 residues. Germline CDR1 is SGHAT and CDR2 is FQNNGV. CDR3 in amino acids: CASSLDLSGGAYNEQFF. CDR3 nucleotides: TGTGCCAGCAGCTTAGATCTGAGCGGGGGGGCCTACAATGAGCAGTTCTTC.

This clonotype was recorded many times. The chain combines TRBV28 with TRBJ2-1, with TRBD2 identical over 9 bases. The germline V gene encodes CDR1 MDHEN and CDR2 SYDVKM. CDR3 length: 18 residues. The V segment lost 7 bases and the J segment 4 bases; nucleotides outside the gene matches: 17. The CDR3 protein is CASTALAFSGSKYNEQFF. For the CDR3, the DNA is TGTGCCAGCACCGCCCTCGCGTTTAGCGGGAGTAAATACAATGAGCAGTTCTTC.

DNA of the CDR3: TGTGCCAGCAGTTTAGGCGGGCAGGGGGCCGACGAGCAGTACTTC. Protein: CASSLGGQGADEQYF. This chain connects TRBV27 to TRBJ2-7; 8 bases are shared with TRBD1. The germline V gene encodes CDR1 MNHEY and CDR2 SMNVEV (reference sequence). This CDR3 is 15 amino acids long. The ends lost 2 bases at V and 5 bases at J; junction bases unmatched: 8.

This clonotype was counted only a few times. This chain connects TRBV3-1 to TRBJ1-1; D unclear. Germline CDR1 LGHDT, CDR2 YNNKEL (reference sequence). Trimming removed 1 base at V and 6 bases at J, with 9 bases between. The CDR3 extends over 13 amino acids. CDR3 coding DNA: TGTGCCAGCAGCCAAGGTAAGGGCGCTGAAGCTTTCTTT. It encodes CASSQGKGAEAFF.

This clonotype was counted ten times or more. The rearrangement uses TRBV20-1 and TRBJ2-1; TRBD2 aligns across 7 bases. The CDR3 is 15 amino acids. V was pared by 0 bases and J by 4 bases, with 6 bases of the junction left unmatched. CDR1 is DFQATT and CDR2 is SNEGSKA in the germline V gene (reference sequence). CDR3 protein: CSARDWGEGYNEQFF. CDR3 DNA: TGCAGTGCTAGAGATTGGGGGGAGGGTTACAATGAGCAGTTCTTC.

V and J are TRBV4-3 and TRBJ1-6, with a tentative D call TRBD1 (5 bases). Trimming cost V 3 bases and J 5 bases, with 14 bases left between them. The germline gives CDR1 LGHNA, CDR2 YSLEER. CDR3 size: 16 residues. DNA for the CDR3: TGCGCCAGCAGCCACTCCCTTGGGGGAAATAATTCACCCCTCCACTTT. It encodes CASSHSLGGNNSPLHF.

About this clonotype itself: Just one base apart from a much larger clone, this may be a read error. This chain uses TRBV10-3 with TRBJ2-5; weak D call: TRBD1 (6 bases). V was cut by 6 bases and J by 2 bases, with 10 bases left in between. CDR1 ENHRY and CDR2 SYGVKD come from the germline V gene. The CDR3 covers 13 residues. Here the CDR3 DNA reads TGTGCCATCAGCGTGGGGGCGCAAGAGACCCAGTACTTC. This sequence encodes CAISVGAQETQYF.

V gene TRBV7-2 combines with J gene TRBJ2-7, with 13 bases that match TRBD2. The CDR3 length is 14 residues. V trimming: 5 bases; J trimming: 6 bases; junction bases outside the gene matches: 4. Looked up from germline, CDR1 is SGHTA and CDR2 is FQGNSA. CDR3 DNA sequence: TGTGCCAGCAGCCTCGGACTAGCGGGAGCCGAGCAGTACTTC. Translating it yields CASSLGLAGAEQYF.

This clonotype was detected many times. The V call is TRBV7-8, the J call TRBJ2-1; D assignment may be TRBD1 or TRBD2 (6 bases each). This CDR3 is built from 14 residues. The germline CDR1 and CDR2 sequences are SGHVS and FQNEAQ. Trimming left V 2 bases short and J 4 bases short, with 9 bases between. The CDR3 sequence: CASSLRGAYNEQFF. The CDR3 DNA reads TGTGCCAGCAGCTTAAGGGGGGCTTACAATGAGCAGTTCTTC.

This clonotype was seen at least ten times. The chain couples TRBV28 to TRBJ1-3; TRBD1 might be the D (6 bases). The CDR3 consists of 14 residues. CDR1 MDHEN and CDR2 SYDVKM come from the germline V gene. V gave up 6 bases and J gave up 2 bases, with 11 bases separating them. The CDR3 loop reads CASSSTGTGNTIYF. The CDR3 region has the DNA TGTGCCAGCAGCTCCACAGGGACTGGAAACACCATATATTTT.